Here is one TCR beta chain with its context. Its specificity is not known. This entry comes from a study of T cells expressing NK-cell markers. Study-wide findings and caveats: Whether expanded NKG2C+ T cell clones were HCMV-specific remained unclear. One observes that, in several donors, these clonotypes were also the leading ones within the CD3+CD56-NKG2C+ fraction.

cDNA encoding TCR beta was synthesized via 5'RACE template switching incorporating UMIs. Each CDR3 protein gets one entry in TCRdb, which reprocessed the 5' RACE reads and gives no DNA. The sample includes about 460,000 distinct CDR3 sequences. The length of the CDR3 is 15 residues. The sequencing sample was made of blood T cells: a sorted CD56 or NKG2C T cell subset, CD4+ or CD8+ T cells, or bulk PBMC T cells (not recorded which). The V gene is TRBV12-3 or TRBV12-4, the J gene TRBJ1-1; there is no DNA to check the TCRdb D call of TRBD1. The source is a woman aged 45-59 years in good health. This CDR3 reads CASSFGALGNTEAFF.